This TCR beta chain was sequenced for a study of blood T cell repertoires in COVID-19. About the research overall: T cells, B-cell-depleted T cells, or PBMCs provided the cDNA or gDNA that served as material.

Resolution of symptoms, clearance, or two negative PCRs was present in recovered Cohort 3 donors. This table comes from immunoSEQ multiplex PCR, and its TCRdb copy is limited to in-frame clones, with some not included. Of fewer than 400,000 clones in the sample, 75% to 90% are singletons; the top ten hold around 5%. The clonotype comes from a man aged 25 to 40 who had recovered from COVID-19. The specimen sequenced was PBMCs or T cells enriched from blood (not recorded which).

The CDR3 DNA is TGTGCCAGCAGCGGACAAGGGGTGGATGAAGCTTTCTTT. It codes for CASSGQGVDEAFF. V is TRBV7-9 and J is TRBJ1-1; D is possibly TRBD1 (5 bases). V was clipped by 5 bases and J by 7 bases, with 14 bases between them. The germline gives CDR1 SEHNR, CDR2 FQNEAQ (reference sequence). This CDR3 spans 13 amino acids.